This T cell receptor beta chain was captured by sequencing in a study of patients and donors after allogeneic stem cell transplantation. Germline V gene sequence: CDR1 GTSNPN, CDR2 SVGIG (reference sequence). The germline V and J ends were trimmed by 2 bases and 4 bases, with 8 bases remaining between them. The CDR3 totals 12 residues. This clonotype was seen a few times. TCRdb redid the calling of the RT-PCR reads with MiXCR, one entry per CDR3 protein. The table lists about a million distinct CDR3 sequences, more than 15% of them singletons. The sequencing sample was made of blood, either unsorted or a sorted T cell fraction (not recorded which). The receptor was derived from a human donor who was either an allogeneic HSCT recipient or a stem cell or donor lymphocyte infusion donor (not recorded which). It is not recorded whose cells these are; they may come from a transplant donor. The chain joins TRBV30 to TRBJ2-5; D gene unclear. The CDR3 region has the DNA TGTGCCTGGAGTACCACGCTAGAGACCCAGTACTTC. It translates to CAWSTTLETQYF.